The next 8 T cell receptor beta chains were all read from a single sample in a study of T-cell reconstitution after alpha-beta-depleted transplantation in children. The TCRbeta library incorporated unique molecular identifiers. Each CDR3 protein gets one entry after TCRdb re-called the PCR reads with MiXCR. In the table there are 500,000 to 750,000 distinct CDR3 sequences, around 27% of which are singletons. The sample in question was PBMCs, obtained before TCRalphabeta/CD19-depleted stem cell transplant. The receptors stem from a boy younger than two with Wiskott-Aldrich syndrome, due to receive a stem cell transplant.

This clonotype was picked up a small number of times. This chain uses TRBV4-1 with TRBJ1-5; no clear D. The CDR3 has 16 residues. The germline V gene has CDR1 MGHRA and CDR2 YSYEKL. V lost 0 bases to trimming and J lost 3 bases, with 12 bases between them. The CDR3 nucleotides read TGCGCCAGCAGCCAAGATGGGGAGTGGAACAATCAGCCCCAGCATTTT. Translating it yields CASSQDGEWNNQPQHF.

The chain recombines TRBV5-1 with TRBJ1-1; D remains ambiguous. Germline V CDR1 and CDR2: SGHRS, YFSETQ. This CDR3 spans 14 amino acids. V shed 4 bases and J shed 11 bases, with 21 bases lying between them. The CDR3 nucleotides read TGCGCCAGCAGCCCCCGCGGGAATAACCGGAAGGCTTTCTTT. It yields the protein CASSPRGNNRKAFF.

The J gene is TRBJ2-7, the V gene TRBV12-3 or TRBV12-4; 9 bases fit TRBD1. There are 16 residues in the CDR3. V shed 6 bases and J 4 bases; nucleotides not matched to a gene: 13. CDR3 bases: TGTGCCAGCAGCCCAAGGGTGGGACAGGGCGGTTACGAGCAGTACTTC. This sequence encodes CASSPRVGQGGYEQYF.

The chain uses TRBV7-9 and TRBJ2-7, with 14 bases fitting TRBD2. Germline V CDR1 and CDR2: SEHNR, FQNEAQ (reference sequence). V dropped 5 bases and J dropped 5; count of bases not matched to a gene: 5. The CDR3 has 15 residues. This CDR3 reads CASSRTSGRIHEQYF. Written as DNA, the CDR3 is TGTGCCAGCAGCCGGACTAGCGGGAGGATCCACGAGCAGTACTTC.

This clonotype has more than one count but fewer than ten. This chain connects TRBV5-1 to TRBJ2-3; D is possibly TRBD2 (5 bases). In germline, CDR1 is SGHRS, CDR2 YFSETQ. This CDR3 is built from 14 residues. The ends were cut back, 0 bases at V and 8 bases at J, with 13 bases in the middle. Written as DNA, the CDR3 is TGCGCCAGCAGCTTGGCCAAAGGGAGCGGTACGCAGTATTTT. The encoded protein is CASSLAKGSGTQYF.

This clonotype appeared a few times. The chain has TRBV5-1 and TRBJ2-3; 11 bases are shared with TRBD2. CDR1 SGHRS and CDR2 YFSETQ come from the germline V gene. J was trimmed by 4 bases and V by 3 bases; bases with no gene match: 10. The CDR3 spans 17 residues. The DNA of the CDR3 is TGCGCCAGCAGCTGGAGAATAGCGGGAGGGAGGCCAGATACGCAGTATTTT. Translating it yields CASSWRIAGGRPDTQYF. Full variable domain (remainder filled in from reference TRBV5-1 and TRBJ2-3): KAGVTQTPRYLIKTRGQQVTLSCSPISGHRSVSWYQQTPGQGLQFLFEYFSETQRNKGNFPGRFSGRQFSNSRSEMNVSTLELGDSALYLCASSWRIAGGRPDTQYFGPGTRLTVL.

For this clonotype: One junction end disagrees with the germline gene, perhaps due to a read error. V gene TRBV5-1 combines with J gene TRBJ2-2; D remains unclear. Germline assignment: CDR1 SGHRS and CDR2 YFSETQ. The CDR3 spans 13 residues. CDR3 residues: CASSLTNTWELFF. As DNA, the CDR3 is TGCGCCAGCAGCTTGACCAACACCTGGGAGCTGTTTTTT.

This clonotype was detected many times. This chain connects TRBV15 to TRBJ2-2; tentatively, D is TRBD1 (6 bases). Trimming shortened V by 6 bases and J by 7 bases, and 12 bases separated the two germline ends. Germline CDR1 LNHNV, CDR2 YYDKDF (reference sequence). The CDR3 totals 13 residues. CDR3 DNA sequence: TGTGCCACCAGAGGGGGAGAAGGCGGGGAGCTGTTTTTT. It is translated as CATRGGEGGELFF.